The rows below give T cell receptor beta chains drawn from one sample of a study of T cell responses to AZD1222 COVID-19 vaccine. This table comes from immunoSEQ multiplex PCR, and its TCRdb copy is limited to in-frame clones, with some not included. This sample yields over 150,000 clones, of which roughly 94% are seen a single time; around 1.6% belongs to the top ten. This specimen was peripheral blood, taken 28 days after the second AZD1222 dose. These receptors were taken from an adult who received the AZD1222 COVID-19 vaccine. Both conserved end residues are part of each CDR3. A D gene is named only where the DNA matches it firmly. Clone size is shown for a subset of rows, as once, few, many or a class of expanded clone.

d_gene,abundance,j_gene,v_gene,CDR3nt,CDR3aa
TRBD1,NA,TRBJ1-2,TRBV5-6,TGTGCCAGCAGCTTGGACCGGGACAGGGTAACTAACTATGGCTACACCTTC,CASSLDRDRVTNYGYTF
TRBD1,NA,TRBJ2-7,TRBV15,TGTGCCACCAGCAGAGGCTGGGGACAGGGGGCCTACGAGCAGTACTTC,CATSRGWGQGAYEQYF
TRBD2,NA,TRBJ2-2,TRBV5-4,TGTGCCAGCAGCCCGGGACTAGCGGGAGCGGCCGGGGAGCTGTTTTTT,CASSPGLAGAAGELFF
NA,NA,TRBJ1-6,TRBV2,TGTGCCAGCAGTGAAAATAACCCAAATAATTCACCCCTCCACTTT,CASSENNPNNSPLHF
TRBD2,NA,TRBJ2-3,TRBV7-6,TGTGCCAGCAGGCCGACTAGCGTTGGAACAGATACGCAGTATTTT,CASRPTSVGTDTQYF
TRBD2,NA,TRBJ2-5,TRBV4-3,TGCGCCAGCAGCCTCGGACTAGCGGGGGGGCAAGAGACCCAGTACTTC,CASSLGLAGGQETQYF
NA,NA,TRBJ1-2,TRBV28,TGTGCCAGCAGCCTGACCGGCTCAGGGAACTATGGCTACACCTTC,CASSLTGSGNYGYTF
TRBD1,NA,TRBJ1-5,TRBV28,TGTGCCACCCACCGGACAGGGACCCTTAGCAATCAGCCCCAGCATTTT,CATHRTGTLSNQPQHF
NA,NA,TRBJ1-4,TRBV11-2,TGTGCCAGCAGCCCTAACACAGATAATAATGAAAAACTGTTTTTT,CASSPNTDNNEKLFF
TRBD1,once,TRBJ2-7,TRBV7-9,TGTGCCAGCAGCACCGGACAGGGCCCGAAAGAGTACGAGCAGTACTTC,CASSTGQGPKEYEQYF
NA,NA,TRBJ1-5,TRBV20-1,TGCAGTGCTAGTTTTGGGGGTGGCAATCAGCCCCAGCATTTT,CSASFGGGNQPQHF